The source of this TCR beta chain is a study of T-cell memory formation after mild COVID-19. This clonotype was seen at least ten times. TCRdb analysed the 5' RACE reads with MiXCR anew, one entry per CDR3 protein. Here the sample spans approximately 250,000 distinct CDR3 sequences, roughly a sixth being singletons. This sequence was found in a man younger than 30 who had mild COVID-19 (a few samples of this study predate the infection). Cell type and time point are not known. The sequenced sample consisted of PBMCs or a T cell subset sorted from them (not recorded which).

CDR3 bases: TGTGCCAGCAGCAAAGTGATTGGACAGGTGGATTCACCCCTCCACTTT. It specifies CASSKVIGQVDSPLHF. The genes are TRBV21-1 and TRBJ1-6; TRBD1, as called in the table, went unchecked against the DNA. TRBV21-1 is classified as a pseudogene. The length of the CDR3 is 16 residues.